The 21 T cell receptor beta chains presented below share a single source sample, sequenced in a study of blood T cell repertoires in COVID-19. The table came from immunoSEQ multiplex PCR; TCRdb's copy has only in-frame clones and leaves some out. The table shows approximately 190,000 clones, with 70% to 90% occurring only once. Material: peripheral blood. The receptors shown here come from a man between 60 and 75 years old with active or convalescent COVID-19.

The genes are TRBV6-1 and TRBJ2-7; D is possibly TRBD1 (6 bases). Germline CDR1 MNHNS, CDR2 SASEGT. V lost 2 bases and J lost 5, with 16 bases in between. CDR3 length: 15 amino acids. The CDR3 bases are TGTGCCAGCAGTGAACGGGCTACAGGGCAGGACGAGCAGTACTTC. Its translation: CASSERATGQDEQYF.

This CDR3 is CASSQESNSYYGYTF. The CDR3 DNA reads as TGCGCCAGCAGCCAAGAATCAAACAGTTACTATGGCTACACCTTC. The chain joins TRBV4-1 to TRBJ1-2; D remains ambiguous. Per the germline V gene, CDR1 is MGHRA and CDR2 is YSYEKL. Between the trimmed V and J ends, which lost 0 bases and 3 bases, there was a span of 11 bases. The CDR3 consists of 15 residues.

V is TRBV15 and J is TRBJ2-7; maybe TRBD2 (6 bases). The CDR3 spans 14 residues. Trimming cost V 4 bases and J 3 bases, with 13 bases left between them. In germline, CDR1 is LNHNV, CDR2 YYDKDF (reference sequence). In DNA, the CDR3 is TGTGCCACCAGCAAAAAAGGGACTGACTACGAGCAGTACTTC. As protein: CATSKKGTDYEQYF.

This clone showed up just a few times. The rearrangement links TRBV10-2 to TRBJ1-5; 7 bases fit TRBD1. J lost 9 bases, V lost 6 bases, and 8 bases had no gene match. The germline CDR1 and CDR2 sequences are WSHSY and SAAADI. CDR3 size: 13 residues. CDR3 sequence (DNA): TGCGCCAGCAGCCGGGACAGCCTTACGCCCCAGCATTTT. Translation: CASSRDSLTPQHF.

The chain couples TRBV4-1 to TRBJ2-1, with a possible D match to TRBD1 (7 bases). The CDR3 has 15 residues. The V end lost 6 bases, the J end lost 1 base, and 13 bases lay between the germline ends. Germline CDR1 reads MGHRA; CDR2 reads YSYEKL. In DNA form, the CDR3 reads TGCGCCAGCAGAGCAGGGGGAGGATCCTACAATGAGCAGTTCTTC. Its protein is CASRAGGGSYNEQFF.

The chain employs TRBV5-6 and TRBJ1-1; D uncertain. Per the germline V gene, CDR1 is SGHDT and CDR2 is YYEEEE. CDR3 length: 15 residues. V lost 4 bases, J lost 6 bases, and 19 bases lay in between. The CDR3 nucleotides read TGTGCCAGCAGCCTATGGGCCTTTCCAGCACCTGAAGCTTTCTTT. Residues: CASSLWAFPAPEAFF.

The CDR3 here is CASNLGGPYEQYF. As DNA, the CDR3 is TGTGCCAGCAATTTGGGGGGGCCCTACGAGCAGTACTTC. The chain combines TRBV6-5 with TRBJ2-7; tentative D call: TRBD2 (7 bases). CDR1 is MNHEY, CDR2 SVGAGI, per germline. V was pared by 7 bases and J by 2 bases, with 12 bases between. The CDR3 totals 13 residues.

This chain connects TRBV12-3 or TRBV12-4 to TRBJ1-2; D remains ambiguous. Trimming took 7 bases from V and 7 from J, leaving 16 bases between them. The CDR3 is 13 residues long. CDR3 sequence (DNA): TGTGCCAGCAAGCGGCGAGGTGAGGGTGGCTACACCTTC. This encodes CASKRRGEGGYTF.

The chain employs TRBV10-3 and TRBJ1-1; D gene ambiguous. This CDR3 region has 13 residues. The germline gives CDR1 ENHRY, CDR2 SYGVKD. Trimming cost V 4 bases and J 2 bases, with 8 bases left between them. The CDR3 DNA follows: TGTGCCATCAGTGCCGAGCAAAACACTGAAGCTTTCTTT. Its protein product is CAISAEQNTEAFF.

The genes are TRBV2 and TRBJ2-3, with TRBD1 as a possible D gene (5 bases). The CDR3 extends over 14 amino acids. CDR1 and CDR2 from the germline V gene are SNHLY and FYNNEI. The V end was cut by 2 bases, the J end by 11 bases, with 17 bases between. CDR3: CASSEYSSGSGQYF. The CDR3 coding sequence is TGTGCCAGCAGTGAATATTCTTCAGGGTCAGGGCAGTATTTT. Full variable domain (outside the CDR3, taken from reference TRBV2 and TRBJ2-3): EPEVTQTPSHQVTQMGQEVILRCVPISNHLYFYWYRQILGQKVEFLVSFYNNEISEKSEIFDDQFSVERPDGSNFTLKIRSTKLEDSAMYFCASSEYSSGSGQYFGPGTRLTVL.

This chain links TRBV27 with TRBJ1-2; possible D gene TRBD1, 6 bases. CDR1 and CDR2 from the germline V gene are MNHEY and SMNVEV (reference sequence). The CDR3 has 15 amino acids. The V and J ends lost 5 bases and 3 bases respectively, with 16 bases between them. This chain's CDR3 is CASSPTFGTYYGYTF. The CDR3, as DNA: TGTGCCAGCAGTCCGACATTTGGGACATACTATGGCTACACCTTC.

The V and J genes are TRBV3-1 (or the pseudogene TRBV3-2) and TRBJ1-2; D is unresolved. V was trimmed by 0 bases and J by 4 bases, leaving 9 bases between them. Per the germline V gene, CDR1 is LGHDT and CDR2 is YNNKEL (reference sequence). The CDR3 runs 14 residues. The CDR3 DNA reads TGTGCCAGCAGCCAAGACCTAAGTTCCTATGGCTACACCTTC. Protein: CASSQDLSSYGYTF.

This chain connects TRBV5-1 to TRBJ2-5, with 8 nucleotides matching TRBD1. Trimming took 1 base from V and 8 from J; bases not matched to a gene: 13. The CDR3 is 16 residues long. CDR1 and CDR2 from the germline V gene are SGHRS and YFSETQ. The CDR3: CASSLLTGQVALTQYF. CDR3 bases: TGCGCCAGCAGCTTGCTCACGGGACAGGTCGCCCTAACCCAGTACTTC.

This clone has a single count. The V call is TRBV3-1 (or the pseudogene TRBV3-2), the J call TRBJ1-2; 9 bases line up with TRBD1. Trimming at V came to 0 bases and at J to 7 bases, leaving 3 bases not matched to a gene. This CDR3 has 14 residues. Germline-derived CDR1 and CDR2 are LGHDT and YNNKEL (reference sequence). The CDR3 loop reads CASSQEGQGSGYTF. CDR3 DNA sequence: TGTGCCAGCAGCCAAGAGGGACAGGGATCTGGCTACACCTTC.

This chain joins TRBV24-1 and TRBJ2-3, with 9 bases identical to TRBD1. Germline V gene lookup returns CDR1 KGHDR and CDR2 SFDVKD. After removal of 6 bases from V and 4 bases from J, the junction contained 1 base not matched to a gene. The CDR3 totals 13 residues. CDR3 sequence reads: CATSRTGADTQYF. CDR3 nucleotides: TGTGCCACCAGTCGGACAGGGGCAGATACGCAGTATTTT.

On this clone: Other DNA sequences in this specimen translate into the identical CDR3. V is TRBV19 and J is TRBJ1-1; D is possibly TRBD1 (5 bases). The CDR3 loop spans 14 amino acids. V was trimmed by 6 bases and J by 2 bases, leaving 13 bases between them. The germline V gene has CDR1 LNHDA and CDR2 SQIVND (reference sequence). The CDR3 sequence: CASSRGGVNTEAFF. The CDR3 DNA is TGTGCCAGTAGCCGGGGCGGGGTAAACACTGAAGCTTTCTTT. The full variable domain, rest sourced from reference TRBV19 and TRBJ1-1, is DGGITQSPKYLFRKEGQNVTLSCEQNLNHDAMYWYRQDPGQGLRLIYYSQIVNDFQKGDIAEGYSVSREKKESFPLTVTSAQKNPTAFYLCASSRGGVNTEAFFGQGTRLTVV.

V is TRBV5-6 and J is TRBJ1-4, with 7 bases that match TRBD1. The V gene end was trimmed by 4 bases and the J gene end by 5 bases; junction bases not matched to a gene: 8. Germline V gene data show CDR1 as SGHDT and CDR2 as YYEEEE. The CDR3 sequence is 15 residues long. The CDR3 DNA sequence: TGTGCCAGCAGCCCGGGGACAGCTTGGAATGAAAAACTGTTTTTT. Its protein is CASSPGTAWNEKLFF. Complete variable domain (other parts from reference TRBV5-6 and TRBJ1-4): DAGVTQSPTHLIKTRGQQVTLRCSPKSGHDTVSWYQQALGQGPQFIFQYYEEEERQRGNFPDRFSGHQFPNYSSELNVNALLLGDSALYLCASSPGTAWNEKLFFGSGTQLSVL.

The CDR3, as DNA: TGTGCCAGCAGCGTAGGAGGCAGGGCTGGAAACACCATATATTTT. Protein product: CASSVGGRAGNTIYF. This rearrangement joins TRBV9 to TRBJ1-3, with D possibly being TRBD1 (5 bases). V lost 0 bases and J lost 2, with 9 bases in between. Germline CDR1 and CDR2: SGDLS and YYNGEE. The CDR3 runs to 15 residues.

The chain recombines TRBV11-2 with TRBJ2-7; perhaps TRBD1 as D (6 bases). Germline V lookup: CDR1 SGHAT, CDR2 FQNNGV. The CDR3 runs 17 residues. V was pared by 5 bases and J by 0 bases, with 20 bases between. Here the CDR3 reads CASSAGGQLSSSYEQYF. The CDR3 DNA sequence: TGTGCCAGCAGCGCAGGAGGACAGTTGTCCTCCTCCTACGAGCAGTACTTC.

This chain joins TRBV27 and TRBJ1-1; D gene unclear. CDR3 length: 13 amino acids. Looked up from germline, CDR1 is MNHEY and CDR2 is SMNVEV (reference sequence). The germline V and J ends were trimmed by 2 bases and 7 bases, with 11 bases remaining between them. CDR3 sequence reads: CASSLTGRREAFF. The CDR3 nucleotides are TGTGCCAGCAGTTTAACGGGTCGGCGTGAAGCTTTCTTT.

The chain recombines TRBV27 with TRBJ1-1; TRBD1 might be the D (5 bases). The CDR3 is 12 amino acids. CDR1 MNHEY and CDR2 SMNVEV come from the germline V gene (reference sequence). The V end lost 6 bases, the J end lost 8 bases, and 13 bases lay between the germline ends. The CDR3 protein is CASSRWGVEAFF. For the CDR3, the DNA is TGTGCCAGCAGCCGGTGGGGGGTAGAAGCTTTCTTT.